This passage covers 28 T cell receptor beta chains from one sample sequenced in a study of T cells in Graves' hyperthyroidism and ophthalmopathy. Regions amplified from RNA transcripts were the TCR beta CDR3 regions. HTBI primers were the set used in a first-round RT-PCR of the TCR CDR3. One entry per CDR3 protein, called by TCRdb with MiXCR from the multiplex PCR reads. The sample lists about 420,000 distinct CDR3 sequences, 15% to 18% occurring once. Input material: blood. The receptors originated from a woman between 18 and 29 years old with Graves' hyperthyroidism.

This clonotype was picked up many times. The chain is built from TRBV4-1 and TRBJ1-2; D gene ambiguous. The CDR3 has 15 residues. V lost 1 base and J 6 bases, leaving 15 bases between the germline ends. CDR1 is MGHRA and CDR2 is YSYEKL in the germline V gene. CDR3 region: CASSQGRADSNGYTF. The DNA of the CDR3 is TGCGCCAGCAGCCAAGGGAGGGCCGACTCGAATGGCTACACCTTC.

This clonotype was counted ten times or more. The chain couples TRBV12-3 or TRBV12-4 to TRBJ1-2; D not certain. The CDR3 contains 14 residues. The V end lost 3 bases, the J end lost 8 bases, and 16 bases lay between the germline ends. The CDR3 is CASSFAGLAAGYTF. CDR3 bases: TGTGCCAGCAGTTTCGCAGGCTTGGCGGCGGGCTACACCTTC.

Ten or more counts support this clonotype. CDR3 amino acids: CASGAPSPLWEQYF. The CDR3 DNA sequence: TGTGCCAGCGGAGCGCCTAGCCCCCTTTGGGAGCAGTACTTC. The chain couples TRBV27 to TRBJ2-7; D perhaps matches TRBD2 (5 bases). The CDR3 runs 14 residues. Germline values: CDR1 MNHEY, CDR2 SMNVEV (reference sequence). Trimming removed 8 bases from V and 7 bases from J, with 21 bases in between.

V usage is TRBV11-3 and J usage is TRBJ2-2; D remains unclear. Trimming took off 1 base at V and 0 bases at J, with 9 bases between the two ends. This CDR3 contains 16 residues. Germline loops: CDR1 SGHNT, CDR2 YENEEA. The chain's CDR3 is CASSLGLFANTGELFF. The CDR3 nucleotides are TGTGCCAGCAGCTTAGGACTCTTCGCGAACACCGGGGAGCTGTTTTTT.

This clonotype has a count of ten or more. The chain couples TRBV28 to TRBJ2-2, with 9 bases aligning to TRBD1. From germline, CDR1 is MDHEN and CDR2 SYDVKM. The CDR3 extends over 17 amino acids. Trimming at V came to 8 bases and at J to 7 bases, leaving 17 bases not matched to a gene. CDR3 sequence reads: CASSHTGAGQGFGELFF. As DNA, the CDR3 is TGTGCCAGCTCCCACACGGGGGCGGGACAGGGTTTCGGGGAGCTGTTTTTT.

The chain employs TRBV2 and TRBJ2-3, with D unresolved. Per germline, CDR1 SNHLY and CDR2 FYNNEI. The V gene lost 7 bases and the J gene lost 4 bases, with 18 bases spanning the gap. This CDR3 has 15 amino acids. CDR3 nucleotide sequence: TGTGCCAGCAAATATAGGCGGATAGGCCCAGATACGCAGTATTTT. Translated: CASKYRRIGPDTQYF.

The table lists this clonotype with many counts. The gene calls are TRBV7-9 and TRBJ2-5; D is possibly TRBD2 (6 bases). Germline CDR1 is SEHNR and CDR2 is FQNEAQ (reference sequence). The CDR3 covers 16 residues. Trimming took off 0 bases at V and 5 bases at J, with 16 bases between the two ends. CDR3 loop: CASSLAEGGSRETQYF. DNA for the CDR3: TGTGCCAGCAGCTTAGCGGAAGGAGGGAGCAGGGAGACCCAGTACTTC. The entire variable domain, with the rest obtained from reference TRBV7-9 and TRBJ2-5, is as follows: DTGVSQNPRHKITKRGQNVTFRCDPISEHNRLYWYRQTLGQGPEFLTYFQNEAQLEKSRLLSDRFSAERPKGSFSTLEIQRTEQGDSAMYLCASSLAEGGSRETQYFGPGTRLLVL.

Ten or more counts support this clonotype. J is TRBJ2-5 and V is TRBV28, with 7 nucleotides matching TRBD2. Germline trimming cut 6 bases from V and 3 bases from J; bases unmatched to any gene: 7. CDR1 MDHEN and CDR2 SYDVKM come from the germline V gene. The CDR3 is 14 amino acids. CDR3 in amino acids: CASSKPGTKETQYF. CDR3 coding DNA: TGTGCCAGCAGCAAGCCCGGGACTAAAGAGACCCAGTACTTC.

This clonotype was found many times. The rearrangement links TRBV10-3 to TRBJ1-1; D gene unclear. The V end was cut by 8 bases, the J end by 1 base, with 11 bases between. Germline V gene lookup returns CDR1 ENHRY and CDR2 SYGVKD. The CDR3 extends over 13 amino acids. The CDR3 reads CAIVGLGNTEAFF. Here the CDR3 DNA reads TGTGCCATCGTTGGGCTGGGGAACACTGAAGCTTTCTTT.

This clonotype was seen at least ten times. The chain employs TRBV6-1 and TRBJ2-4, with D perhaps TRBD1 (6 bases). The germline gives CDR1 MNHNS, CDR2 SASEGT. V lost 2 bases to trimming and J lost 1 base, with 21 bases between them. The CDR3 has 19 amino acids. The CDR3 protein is CASSERFVDRNTAKNIQYF. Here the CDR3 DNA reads TGTGCCAGCAGTGAAAGATTCGTCGACAGGAATACGGCCAAAAACATTCAGTACTTC.

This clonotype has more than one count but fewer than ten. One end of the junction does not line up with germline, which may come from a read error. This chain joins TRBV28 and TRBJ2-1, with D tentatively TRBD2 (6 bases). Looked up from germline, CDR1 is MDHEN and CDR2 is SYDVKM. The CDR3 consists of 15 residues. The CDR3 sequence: CVSSTHGGAYNEQFF. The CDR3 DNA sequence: TGTGTCAGCAGCACTCACGGCGGGGCTTACAATGAGCAGTTCTTC. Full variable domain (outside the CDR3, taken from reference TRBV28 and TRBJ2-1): DVKVTQSSRYLVKRTGEKVFLECVQDMDHENMFWYRQDPGLGLRLIYFSYDVKMKEKGDIPEGYSVSREKKERFSLILESASTNQTSMYLCVSSTHGGAYNEQFFGPGTRLTVL.

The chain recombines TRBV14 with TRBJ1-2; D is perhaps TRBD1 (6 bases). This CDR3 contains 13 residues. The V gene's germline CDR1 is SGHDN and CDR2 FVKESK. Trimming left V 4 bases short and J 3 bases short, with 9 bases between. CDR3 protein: CASSPTGYYGYTF. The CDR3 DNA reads TGTGCCAGCAGCCCGACAGGATACTATGGCTACACCTTC.

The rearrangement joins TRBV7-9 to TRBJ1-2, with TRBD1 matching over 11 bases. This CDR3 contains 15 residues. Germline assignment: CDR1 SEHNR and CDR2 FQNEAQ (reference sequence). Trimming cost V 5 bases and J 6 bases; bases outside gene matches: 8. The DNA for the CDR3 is TGTGCCAGCAGCCAGCAGGGACAGGGGGTTGATGGCTACACCTTC. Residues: CASSQQGQGVDGYTF.

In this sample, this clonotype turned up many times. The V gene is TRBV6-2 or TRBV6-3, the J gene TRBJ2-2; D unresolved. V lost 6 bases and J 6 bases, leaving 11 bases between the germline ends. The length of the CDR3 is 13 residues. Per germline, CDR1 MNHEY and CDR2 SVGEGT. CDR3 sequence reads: CASRLWEAGELFF. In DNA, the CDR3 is TGTGCCAGCAGGCTATGGGAAGCCGGGGAGCTGTTTTTT.

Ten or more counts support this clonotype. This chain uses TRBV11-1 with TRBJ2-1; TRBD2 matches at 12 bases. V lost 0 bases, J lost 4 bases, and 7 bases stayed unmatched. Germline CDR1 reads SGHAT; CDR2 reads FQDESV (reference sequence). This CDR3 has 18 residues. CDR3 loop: CASSLASASGRGYNEQFF. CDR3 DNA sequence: TGTGCCAGCAGCTTAGCGTCGGCTAGCGGGAGGGGATACAATGAGCAGTTCTTC.

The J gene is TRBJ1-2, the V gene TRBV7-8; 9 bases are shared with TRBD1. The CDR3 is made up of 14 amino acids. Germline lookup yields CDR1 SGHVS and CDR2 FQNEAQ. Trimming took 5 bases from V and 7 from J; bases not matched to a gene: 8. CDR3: CASSPRTGERGYTF. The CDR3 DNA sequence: TGTGCCAGCAGCCCCCGGACAGGGGAGCGTGGCTACACCTTC. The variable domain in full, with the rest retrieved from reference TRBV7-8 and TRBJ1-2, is GAGVSQSPRYKVAKRGQDVALRCDPISGHVSLFWYQQALGQGPEFLTYFQNEAQLDKSGLPSDRFFAERPEGSVSTLKIQRTQQEDSAVYLCASSPRTGERGYTFGSGTRLTVV.

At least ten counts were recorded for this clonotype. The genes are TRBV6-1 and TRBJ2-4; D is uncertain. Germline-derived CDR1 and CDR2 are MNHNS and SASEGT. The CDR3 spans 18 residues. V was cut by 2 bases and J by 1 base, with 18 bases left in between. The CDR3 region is CASSEHLPGLGAKNIQYF. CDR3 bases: TGTGCCAGCAGTGAACATCTGCCCGGCCTCGGGGCCAAAAACATTCAGTACTTC.

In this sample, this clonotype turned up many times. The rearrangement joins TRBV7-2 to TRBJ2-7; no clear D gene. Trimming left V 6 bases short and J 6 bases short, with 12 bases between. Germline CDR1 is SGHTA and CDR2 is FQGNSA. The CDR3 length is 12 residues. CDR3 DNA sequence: TGTGCCAGCAGTCGCTCCCCTCGCGAGCAGTACTTC. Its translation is CASSRSPREQYF.

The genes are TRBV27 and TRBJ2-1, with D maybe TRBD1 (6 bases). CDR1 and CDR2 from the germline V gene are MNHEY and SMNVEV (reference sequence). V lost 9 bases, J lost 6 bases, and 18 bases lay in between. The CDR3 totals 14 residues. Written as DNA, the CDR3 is TGTGCCAGTCAGTTAGGGGGTGGGGGCAATGAGCAGTTCTTC. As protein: CASQLGGGGNEQFF.

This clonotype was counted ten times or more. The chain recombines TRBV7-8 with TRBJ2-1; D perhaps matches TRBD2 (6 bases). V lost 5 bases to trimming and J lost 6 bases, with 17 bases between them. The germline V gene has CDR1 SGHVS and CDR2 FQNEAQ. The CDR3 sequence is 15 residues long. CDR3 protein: CASSILAYGINEQFF. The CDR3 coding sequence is TGTGCCAGCAGCATACTAGCCTACGGTATCAATGAGCAGTTCTTC.

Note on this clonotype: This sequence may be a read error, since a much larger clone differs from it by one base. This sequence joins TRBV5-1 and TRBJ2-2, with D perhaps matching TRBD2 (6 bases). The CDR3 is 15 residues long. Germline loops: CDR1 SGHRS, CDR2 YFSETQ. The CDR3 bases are TGCGCCAGCACTGCCTGGGCGGAATCGTCCGGGGGGCTGTTTTTT. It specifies CASTAWAESSGGLFF.

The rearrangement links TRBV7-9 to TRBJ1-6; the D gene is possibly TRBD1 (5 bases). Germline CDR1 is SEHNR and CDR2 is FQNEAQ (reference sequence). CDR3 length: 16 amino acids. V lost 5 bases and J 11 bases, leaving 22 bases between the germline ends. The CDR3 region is CASSPSISGVLTPLHF. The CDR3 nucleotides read TGTGCCAGCAGCCCCTCCATATCGGGGGTATTGACACCCCTCCACTTT.

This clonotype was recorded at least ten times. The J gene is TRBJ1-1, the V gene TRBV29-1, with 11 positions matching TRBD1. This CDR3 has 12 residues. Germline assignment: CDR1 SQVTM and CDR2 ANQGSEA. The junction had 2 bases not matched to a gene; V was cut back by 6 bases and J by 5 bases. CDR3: CSVGQGATEAFF. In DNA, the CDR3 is TGCAGCGTCGGACAGGGGGCGACTGAAGCTTTCTTT.

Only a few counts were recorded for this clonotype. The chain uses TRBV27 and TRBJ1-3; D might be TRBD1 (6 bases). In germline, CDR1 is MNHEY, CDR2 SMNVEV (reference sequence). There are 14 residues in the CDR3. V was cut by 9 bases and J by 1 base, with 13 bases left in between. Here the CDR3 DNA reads TGTGCCAGTGGCAGGGGAGAATCTGGAAACACCATATATTTT. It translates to CASGRGESGNTIYF.

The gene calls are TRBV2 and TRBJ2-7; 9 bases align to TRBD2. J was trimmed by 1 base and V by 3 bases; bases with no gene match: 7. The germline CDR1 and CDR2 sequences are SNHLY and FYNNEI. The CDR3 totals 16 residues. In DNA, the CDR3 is TGTGCCAGCAGTGAGTTGTCGACTAGCGGATCCTACGAGCAGTACTTC. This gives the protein CASSELSTSGSYEQYF.

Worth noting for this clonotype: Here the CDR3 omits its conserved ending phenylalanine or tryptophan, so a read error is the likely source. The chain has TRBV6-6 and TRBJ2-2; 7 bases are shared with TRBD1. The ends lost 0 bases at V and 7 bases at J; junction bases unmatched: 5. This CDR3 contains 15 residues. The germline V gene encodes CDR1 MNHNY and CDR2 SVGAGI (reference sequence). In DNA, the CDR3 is TGTGCCAGCAGTTACTCCGGACAGGTCGGCGGGGAGCTGTTTTCT. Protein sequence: CASSYSGQVGGELFS.

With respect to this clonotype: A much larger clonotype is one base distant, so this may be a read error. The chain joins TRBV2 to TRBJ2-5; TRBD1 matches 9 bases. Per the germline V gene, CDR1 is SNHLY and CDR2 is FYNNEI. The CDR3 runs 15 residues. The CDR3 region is CAGSEEGTGQETQYF. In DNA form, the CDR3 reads TGTGCCGGCAGTGAGGAAGGGACAGGGCAAGAGACCCAGTACTTC.

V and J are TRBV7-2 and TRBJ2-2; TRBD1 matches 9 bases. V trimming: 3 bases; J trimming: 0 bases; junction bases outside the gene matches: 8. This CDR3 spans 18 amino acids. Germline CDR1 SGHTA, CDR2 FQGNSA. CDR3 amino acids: CASSFPGQGYTNTGELFF. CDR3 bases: TGTGCCAGCAGCTTCCCGGGACAGGGTTACACGAACACCGGGGAGCTGTTTTTT.